Only a few counts were recorded for the clone carrying this TCR beta chain. Antigen unknown. This entry comes from a study of CD8 T cell repertoires and HIV-1 epitope variants. Study context: Separate wells received one of Twenty-five Gag or Nef variant peptides. Tested: three Gag epitope families, Nef HW9 and YT9. Separate from the cultures, 1M uncultured T cells served as baseline.

Libraries were prepared by immunoSEQ multiplex PCR; TCRdb keeps only in-frame clonotypes and omits some of them. The table has 4,900 or so clones, 65% to 70% seen once. The CDR3 contains 15 residues. The germline V gene has CDR1 GTSNPN and CDR2 SVGIG (reference sequence). The V and J ends lost 4 bases and 4 bases, in that order; junction bases with no gene match: 9. The sequence was obtained from a male donor with HIV. The chain is built from TRBV30 and TRBJ2-2; 7 bases agree with TRBD2. Sequences were obtained from cultured CD8+ T cells derived from PBMCs. This chain's CDR3 is CAWTGGGLGTGELFF. The CDR3 nucleotides are TGTGCCTGGACTGGCGGGGGATTGGGCACCGGGGAGCTGTTTTTT. The full variable domain, rest sourced from reference TRBV30 and TRBJ2-2, is SQTIHQWPATLVQPVGSPLSLECTVEGTSNPNLYWYRQAAGRGLQLLFYSVGIGQISSEVPQNLSASRPQDRQFILSSKKLLLSDSGFYLCAWTGGGLGTGELFFGEGSRLTVL.